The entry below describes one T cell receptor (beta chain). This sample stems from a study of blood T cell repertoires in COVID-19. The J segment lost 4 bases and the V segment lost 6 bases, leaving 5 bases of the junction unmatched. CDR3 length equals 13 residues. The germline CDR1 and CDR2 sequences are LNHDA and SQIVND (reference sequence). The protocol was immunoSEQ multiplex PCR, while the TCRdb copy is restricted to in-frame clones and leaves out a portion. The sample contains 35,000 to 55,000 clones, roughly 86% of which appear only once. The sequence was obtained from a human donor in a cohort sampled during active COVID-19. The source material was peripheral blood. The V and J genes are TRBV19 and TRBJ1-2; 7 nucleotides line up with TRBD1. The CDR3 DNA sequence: TGTGCCAGTAGAGAGGGGGCGGGCTATGGCTACACCTTC. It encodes CASREGAGYGYTF.